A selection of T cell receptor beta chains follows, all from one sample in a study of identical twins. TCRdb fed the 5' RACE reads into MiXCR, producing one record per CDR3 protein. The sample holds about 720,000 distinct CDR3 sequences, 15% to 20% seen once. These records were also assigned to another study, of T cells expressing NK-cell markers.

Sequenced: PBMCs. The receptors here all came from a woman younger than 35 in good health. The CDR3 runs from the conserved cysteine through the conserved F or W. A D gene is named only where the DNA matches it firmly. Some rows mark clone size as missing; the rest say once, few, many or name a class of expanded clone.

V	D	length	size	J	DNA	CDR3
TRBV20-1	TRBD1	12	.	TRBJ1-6	TGCAGTGCTAGGGGACAGGATTTACCCCTCCACTTT	CSARGQDLPLHF
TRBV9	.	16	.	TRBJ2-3	TGTGCCAGCAGCTTACCTGAGGGGGGGGGCACAGATACGCAGTATTTT	CASSLPEGGGTDTQYF
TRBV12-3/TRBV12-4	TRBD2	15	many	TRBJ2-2	TGTGCCAGCAGTTTTAGGCAGGGAGGGACCGGGGAGCTGTTTTTT	CASSFRQGGTGELFF
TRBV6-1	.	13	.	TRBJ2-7	TGTGCCAGCAGGAGACAGGAGGCCTACGAGCAGTACTTC	CASRRQEAYEQYF
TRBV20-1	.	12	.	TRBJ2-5	TGCAGTGCTAGAAGTACTTTAGAGACCCAGTACTTC	CSARSTLETQYF
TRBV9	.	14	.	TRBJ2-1	TGTGCCAGCAGCTTGCGGCAGGGTGGGAGAGAGCAGTTCTTC	CASSLRQGGREQFF
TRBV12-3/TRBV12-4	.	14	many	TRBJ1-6	TGTGCCAGCAGTTTAAGGGGGGGGCATTCACCCCTCCACTTT	CASSLRGGHSPLHF
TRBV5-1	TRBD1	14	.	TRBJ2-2	TGCGCCAGCAGTTCGACAGGGGACACCGGGGAGCTGTTTTTT	CASSSTGDTGELFF
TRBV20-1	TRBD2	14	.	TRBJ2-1	TGCAGTGCTTTTGGGACTAGCGGGAGAAATGAGCAGTTCTTC	CSAFGTSGRNEQFF
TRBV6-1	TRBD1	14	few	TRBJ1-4	TGTGCCAGCAGGACAGGGGGCGGGAATGAAAAACTGTTTTTT	CASRTGGGNEKLFF
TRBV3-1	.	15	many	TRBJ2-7	TGTGCCAGCAGCACCATCGGAGGGCGCACCTACGAGCAGTACTTC	CASSTIGGRTYEQYF
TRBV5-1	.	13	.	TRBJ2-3	TGCGCCAGCAGCTTGGGGGAGCGGGATACGCAGTATTTT	CASSLGERDTQYF
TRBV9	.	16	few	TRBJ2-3	TGTGCCAGCAGCGTAGAAAGCGGTAGTGGAACAGATACGCAGTATTTT	CASSVESGSGTDTQYF
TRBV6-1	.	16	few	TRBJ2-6	TGTGCCAGGGAGGGACGCTCCTCCTCTGGGGCCAACGTCCTGACTTTC	CAREGRSSSGANVLTF
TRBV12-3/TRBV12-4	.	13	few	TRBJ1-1	TGTGCCAGCAGCCGGGACATCTACACTGAAGCTTTCTTT	CASSRDIYTEAFF
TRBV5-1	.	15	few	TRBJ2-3	TGCGCCAGCAGCTTGGTAGGTCGGGCCGCAGATACGCAGTATTTT	CASSLVGRAADTQYF
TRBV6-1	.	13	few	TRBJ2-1	TGTGCCACCCGGGCGGGTACCTACAATGAGCAGTTCTTC	CATRAGTYNEQFF
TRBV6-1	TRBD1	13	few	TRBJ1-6	TGTGCCAGCGGACAGGGTGTGGATTCACCCCTCCACTTT	CASGQGVDSPLHF
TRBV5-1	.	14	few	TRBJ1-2	TGCGCCAGCAGCTTGAACCTAGGGGACTATGGCTACACCTTC	CASSLNLGDYGYTF
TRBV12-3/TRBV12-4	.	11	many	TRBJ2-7	TGTGCCAGCAGCCAAGGACCGGGGCAGTACTTC	CASSQGPGQYF
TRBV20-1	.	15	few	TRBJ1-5	TGCAGTGCCGACAAGAGTGGTGCAGGGGTTCAGCCCCAGCATTTT	CSADKSGAGVQPQHF
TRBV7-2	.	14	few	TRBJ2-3	TGTGCCAGCAGCTTAACGCGGCACACAGATACGCAGTATTTT	CASSLTRHTDTQYF
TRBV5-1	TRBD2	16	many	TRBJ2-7	TGCGCCAGCAGCCCCACCGGGACTAGCTACTCCTACGAGCAGTACTTC	CASSPTGTSYSYEQYF
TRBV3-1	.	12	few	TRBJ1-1	TGTGCCAGCAGCCCGCCGACAGGAAAAGCTTTCTTT	CASSPPTGKAFF
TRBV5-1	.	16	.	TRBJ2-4	TGCGCCAGCAGCTTGGAAGGGGCACTAGCCAAAAACATTCAGTACTTC	CASSLEGALAKNIQYF
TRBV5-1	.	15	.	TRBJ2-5	TGCGCCAGCAGCTTGGGTGGGGGCGACCAAGAGACCCAGTACTTC	CASSLGGGDQETQYF
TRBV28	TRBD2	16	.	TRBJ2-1	TGTGCCAGCAGTAAATCTAGCGGGAGGGCCTTACCTGAGCAGTTCTTC	CASSKSSGRALPEQFF
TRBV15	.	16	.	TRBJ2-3	TGTGCCACCAGCAGAGAAAGGAGGAGCTCCACAGATACGCAGTATTTT	CATSRERRSSTDTQYF
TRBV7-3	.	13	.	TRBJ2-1	TGTGCCAGCAGCTTAACGACGGACAATGAGCAGTTCTTC	CASSLTTDNEQFF
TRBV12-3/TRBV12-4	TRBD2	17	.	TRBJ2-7	TGTGCCAGCAGTTCCTACCCCCTGACTAGCGGGGTACGCGAGCAGTACTTC	CASSSYPLTSGVREQYF
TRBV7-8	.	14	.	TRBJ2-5	TGTGCCAGCAGCTTAAGCCCCGCAGGGGAGACCCAGTACTTC	CASSLSPAGETQYF
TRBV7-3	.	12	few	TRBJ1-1	TGTGCCAGCAGGGAGGAACACACTGAAGCTTTCTTT	CASREEHTEAFF
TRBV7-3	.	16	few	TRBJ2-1	TGTGCCAGCAGCTTAAGTGTAAAAAGCTCCTACAATGAGCAGTTCTTC	CASSLSVKSSYNEQFF
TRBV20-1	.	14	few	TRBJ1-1	TGCAGTGCGCATTACGGGGGAAGGGGCTCTGAAGCTTTCTTT	CSAHYGGRGSEAFF
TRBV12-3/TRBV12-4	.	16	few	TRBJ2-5	TGTGCCAGCAGTTCGGTGGCGGGGGCCACCTTTAGGACCCAGTACTTC	CASSSVAGATFRTQYF
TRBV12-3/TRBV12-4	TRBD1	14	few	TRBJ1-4	TGTGCCAGCAGTCCCGACAGGGACTACGGGAAACTGTTTTTT	CASSPDRDYGKLFF
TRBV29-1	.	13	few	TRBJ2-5	TGCAGCGCCCAGTCTTGGGGGAAAGAGACCCAGTACTTC	CSAQSWGKETQYF
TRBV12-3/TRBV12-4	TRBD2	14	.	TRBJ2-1	TGTGCCAGCACGCCGGGACTAGCGGACAATGAGCAGTTCTTC	CASTPGLADNEQFF
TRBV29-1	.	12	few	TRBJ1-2	TGCAGCGTTCTCTCGGACAGCTATGGCTACACCTTC	CSVLSDSYGYTF
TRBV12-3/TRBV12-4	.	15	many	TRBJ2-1	TGTGCCAGCAGTGCGGGGCGGGGCCTCTACAATGAGCAGTTCTTC	CASSAGRGLYNEQFF
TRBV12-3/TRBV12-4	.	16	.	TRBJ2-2	TGTGCCAGCAGTGCGTACGGGTTCATGGGCACCGGGGAGCTGTTTTTT	CASSAYGFMGTGELFF
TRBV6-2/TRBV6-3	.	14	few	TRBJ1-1	TGTGCCAGCAGTTACACTACGGGTTACACTGAAGCTTTCTTT	CASSYTTGYTEAFF
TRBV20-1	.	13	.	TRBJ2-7	TGCAGTGCTAGCTCTGGCTACTACTACGAGCAGTACTTC	CSASSGYYYEQYF
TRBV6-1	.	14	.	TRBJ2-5	TGTGCCAGCAGGGGGGTCGGGGCCCGAGGGAACCAGTACTTC	CASRGVGARGNQYF
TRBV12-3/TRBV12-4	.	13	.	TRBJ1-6	TGTGCCAGCAGTTTAGGGGCACGTTCACCCCTCCACTTT	CASSLGARSPLHF
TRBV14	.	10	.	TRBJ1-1	TGTGCCAGCAGTTCCACTGAAGCTTTCTTT	CASSSTEAFF
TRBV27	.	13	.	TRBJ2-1	TGTGCCAGCAGTACGATGGGGATCAATGAGCAGTTCTTC	CASSTMGINEQFF
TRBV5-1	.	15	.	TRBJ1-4	TGCGCCAGCAGCTGGGTCGGTTCTCTGGAGAAAAAACTGTTTTTT	CASSWVGSLEKKLFF
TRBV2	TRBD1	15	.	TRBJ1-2	TGTGCCAGCACGACAGGGGCAGGGACCTACTATGGCTACACCTTC	CASTTGAGTYYGYTF
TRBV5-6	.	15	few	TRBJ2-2	TGTGCCAGCAGCTTGGTTACAACCCCCACCGGGGAGCTGTTTTTT	CASSLVTTPTGELFF
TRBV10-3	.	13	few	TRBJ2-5	TGTGCCATCAGTGCAGAGTACCAAGAGACCCAGTACTTC	CAISAEYQETQYF
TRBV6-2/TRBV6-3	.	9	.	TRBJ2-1	TGTGCCAGCTGGAATGAGCAGTTCTTC	CASWNEQFF